The rows below give T cell receptor beta chains drawn from one sample of a study of T cell responses to AZD1222 COVID-19 vaccine. Some clones are missing from TCRdb's copy, which holds only in-frame ones; the method was immunoSEQ multiplex PCR. Here the sample spans 110,000 to 150,000 clones, around nine tenths being singletons. Material: peripheral blood, obtained on day 0 of AZD1222 vaccination. The source of these receptors is an adult in good health. The CDR3 runs from the conserved cysteine through the conserved F or W. The D gene is left open where the match is weak. Not all rows give a size; the values are once, few, many and, for expanded clones, a class.

clone size: NA
D gene: NA
CDR3 length: 15
V gene: TRBV14
J gene: TRBJ2-3
CDR3 DNA: TGTGCCAGCAGCCTTGGGACTTCAACCGCAGATACGCAGTATTTT
CDR3 protein: CASSLGTSTADTQYF

clone size: NA
D gene: TRBD1
CDR3 length: 15
V gene: TRBV5-1
J gene: TRBJ1-4
CDR3 DNA: TGCGCCAGCAGCCCGGGGGACAGAACAAATGAAAAACTGTTTTTT
CDR3 protein: CASSPGDRTNEKLFF

clone size: once
D gene: NA
CDR3 length: 18
V gene: TRBV3-1/TRBV3-2
J gene: TRBJ2-4
CDR3 DNA: TGTGCCAGCAGCCAAGCTCCACTCGGGGGACACCAGAAAAACATTCAGTACTTC
CDR3 protein: CASSQAPLGGHQKNIQYF

clone size: NA
D gene: NA
CDR3 length: 12
V gene: TRBV6-2/TRBV6-3
J gene: TRBJ1-2
CDR3 DNA: TGTGCCAGCAGCGAAACAGCCGTTGGCTACACCTTC
CDR3 protein: CASSETAVGYTF

clone size: NA
D gene: NA
CDR3 length: 19
V gene: TRBV11-2
J gene: TRBJ2-6
CDR3 DNA: TGTGCCAGCAGCCCCATGTTGAGGGACACTTACTCTGGGGCCAACGTCCTGACTTTC
CDR3 protein: CASSPMLRDTYSGANVLTF

clone size: NA
D gene: NA
CDR3 length: 13
V gene: TRBV28
J gene: TRBJ2-7
CDR3 DNA: TGTGCCAGCAGACAGGGAAAATCCTACGAGCAGTACTTC
CDR3 protein: CASRQGKSYEQYF

clone size: NA
D gene: NA
CDR3 length: 14
V gene: TRBV6-5
J gene: TRBJ2-7
CDR3 DNA: TGTGCCAGCAGCAGGAAGGACGGAGCCTACGAGCAGTACTTC
CDR3 protein: CASSRKDGAYEQYF

clone size: NA
D gene: NA
CDR3 length: 16
V gene: TRBV3-1/TRBV3-2
J gene: TRBJ1-4
CDR3 DNA: TGTGCCAGCAGCCGGGGGTTTGGCCAAACTAATGAAAAACTGTTTTTT
CDR3 protein: CASSRGFGQTNEKLFF

clone size: NA
D gene: TRBD2
CDR3 length: 15
V gene: TRBV6-4
J gene: TRBJ2-5
CDR3 DNA: TGTGCCAGCAGTCGACTAGCGGGAGTTCGGGAGACCCAGTACTTC
CDR3 protein: CASSRLAGVRETQYF

clone size: NA
D gene: NA
CDR3 length: 15
V gene: TRBV9
J gene: TRBJ2-1
CDR3 DNA: TGTGCCAGCAGCAGGGACTTTTCCCCCGGGAATGAGCAGTTCTTC
CDR3 protein: CASSRDFSPGNEQFF

clone size: NA
D gene: NA
CDR3 length: 15
V gene: TRBV27
J gene: TRBJ2-7
CDR3 DNA: TGTGCCACCTTAAACCTCAAGGAGCGTTTCTACGAGCAGTACTTC
CDR3 protein: CATLNLKERFYEQYF

clone size: NA
D gene: NA
CDR3 length: 18
V gene: TRBV4-1
J gene: TRBJ1-3
CDR3 DNA: TGCGCCAGCAGCCAAAGAGAGATTCCAGGTCCCTCTGGAAACACCATATATTTT
CDR3 protein: CASSQREIPGPSGNTIYF

clone size: NA
D gene: NA
CDR3 length: 15
V gene: TRBV5-6
J gene: TRBJ1-6
CDR3 DNA: TGTGCCAGCAGCTTCGAGGAGGGCTGGAATTCACCCCTCCACTTT
CDR3 protein: CASSFEEGWNSPLHF

clone size: NA
D gene: NA
CDR3 length: 12
V gene: TRBV30
J gene: TRBJ1-1
CDR3 DNA: TGTGCCTGGAATCGGCTTTGGGCTGAAGCTTTCTTT
CDR3 protein: CAWNRLWAEAFF

clone size: NA
D gene: TRBD1
CDR3 length: 14
V gene: TRBV27
J gene: TRBJ1-1
CDR3 DNA: TGTGCCAGCACTCACAGGGGAGGGGGGACTGAAGCTTTCTTT
CDR3 protein: CASTHRGGGTEAFF

clone size: few
D gene: TRBD2
CDR3 length: 15
V gene: TRBV27
J gene: TRBJ2-7
CDR3 DNA: TGTGCCAGCAGACGGACTAGCGGGGACTCCTACGAGCAGTACTTC
CDR3 protein: CASRRTSGDSYEQYF

clone size: few
D gene: NA
CDR3 length: 13
V gene: TRBV27
J gene: TRBJ2-7
CDR3 DNA: TGTGCCAGCAGTTTCGGCTCCGGGTACGAGCAGTACTTC
CDR3 protein: CASSFGSGYEQYF

clone size: NA
D gene: TRBD1
CDR3 length: 12
V gene: TRBV25-1
J gene: TRBJ1-2
CDR3 DNA: TGTGCCAGCAGTGGCGGGACAGGGGGCTACACCTTC
CDR3 protein: CASSGGTGGYTF

clone size: NA
D gene: NA
CDR3 length: 14
V gene: TRBV5-1
J gene: TRBJ1-1
CDR3 DNA: TGCGCCAGCAGCGTCGCAAGAAATGAGAATGAAGCTTTCTTT
CDR3 protein: CASSVARNENEAFF

clone size: NA
D gene: TRBD2
CDR3 length: 19
V gene: TRBV27
J gene: TRBJ2-3
CDR3 DNA: TGTGCCAGCAGCCAACGCAGGGCCAGCGGGGTGATGGCTGTGTATACGCAGTATTTT
CDR3 protein: CASSQRRASGVMAVYTQYF

clone size: once
D gene: NA
CDR3 length: 16
V gene: TRBV13
J gene: TRBJ1-6
CDR3 DNA: TGTGCCAGCAGCTGGAACAGGGTATCCTATAATTCACCCCTCCACTTT
CDR3 protein: CASSWNRVSYNSPLHF

clone size: NA
D gene: NA
CDR3 length: 13
V gene: TRBV12-3/TRBV12-4
J gene: TRBJ1-5
CDR3 DNA: TGTGCCAGCAGTTTCAGGGGCCGCCAGCCCCAGCATTTT
CDR3 protein: CASSFRGRQPQHF

clone size: NA
D gene: TRBD1
CDR3 length: 15
V gene: TRBV7-2
J gene: TRBJ1-2
CDR3 DNA: TGTGCCAGCAGCTCCTACAGGGGAACCAACTATGGCTACACCTTC
CDR3 protein: CASSSYRGTNYGYTF

clone size: once
D gene: NA
CDR3 length: 13
V gene: TRBV4-1
J gene: TRBJ2-5
CDR3 DNA: TGCGCCAGCAGCCTTCTCGACGGAGAGACCCAGTACTTC
CDR3 protein: CASSLLDGETQYF

clone size: NA
D gene: NA
CDR3 length: 15
V gene: TRBV7-9
J gene: TRBJ1-2
CDR3 DNA: TGTGCCAGCATTGATATTGTTAGGGGACACTATGGCTACACCTTC
CDR3 protein: CASIDIVRGHYGYTF

clone size: NA
D gene: NA
CDR3 length: 14
V gene: TRBV18
J gene: TRBJ2-7
CDR3 DNA: TGTGCCAGCTCACTTAGGGGGGGGATCGACGAGCAGTACTTC
CDR3 protein: CASSLRGGIDEQYF

clone size: NA
D gene: NA
CDR3 length: 15
V gene: TRBV6-5
J gene: TRBJ2-7
CDR3 DNA: TGTGCCAGCAGTTACGGAGGGAAGGACTCCTACGAGCAGTACTTC
CDR3 protein: CASSYGGKDSYEQYF

clone size: NA
D gene: TRBD2
CDR3 length: 15
V gene: TRBV6-5
J gene: TRBJ2-1
CDR3 DNA: TGTGCCAGCGGACCTAGCGGGAGCTCCTACAATGAGCAGTTCTTC
CDR3 protein: CASGPSGSSYNEQFF

clone size: once
D gene: NA
CDR3 length: 13
V gene: TRBV29-1
J gene: TRBJ1-5
CDR3 DNA: TGCAGCGTCGCCCTCGTCGCCGGCCAGCCCCAGCATTTT
CDR3 protein: CSVALVAGQPQHF

clone size: NA
D gene: TRBD1
CDR3 length: 16
V gene: TRBV7-9
J gene: TRBJ2-2
CDR3 DNA: TGTGCCAGCAGCCCCACCGACAGGGTCGGCACCGGGGAGCTGTTTTTT
CDR3 protein: CASSPTDRVGTGELFF

clone size: NA
D gene: NA
CDR3 length: 12
V gene: TRBV6-5
J gene: TRBJ2-5
CDR3 DNA: TGTGCCAGCAGCCGGGCAGGCGAGACCCAGTACTTC
CDR3 protein: CASSRAGETQYF

clone size: few
D gene: TRBD1
CDR3 length: 16
V gene: TRBV11-3
J gene: TRBJ2-6
CDR3 DNA: TGTGCCAGCAGCTCGACAGGGATAGTCGGGGCCAACGTCCTGACTTTC
CDR3 protein: CASSSTGIVGANVLTF

clone size: NA
D gene: NA
CDR3 length: 16
V gene: TRBV6-6
J gene: TRBJ1-6
CDR3 DNA: TGTGCCAGCAGTAAATATTCCCGTCAGGGCGATTCACCCCTCCACTTT
CDR3 protein: CASSKYSRQGDSPLHF

clone size: NA
D gene: NA
CDR3 length: 12
V gene: TRBV6-4
J gene: TRBJ1-1
CDR3 DNA: TGTGCCAGCAGTGAAAGGGGCACTGAAGCTTTCTTT
CDR3 protein: CASSERGTEAFF

clone size: NA
D gene: NA
CDR3 length: 19
V gene: TRBV10-1
J gene: TRBJ1-5
CDR3 DNA: TGCGCCAGCAGTGATTGGGGGCGCCGCGCCTCTTATAGCAATCAGCCCCAGCATTTT
CDR3 protein: CASSDWGRRASYSNQPQHF

clone size: NA
D gene: NA
CDR3 length: 16
V gene: TRBV18
J gene: TRBJ1-1
CDR3 DNA: TGTGCCAGCCAAGGTGCCCTTGGGGGCTGGAGCACTGAAGCTTTCTTT
CDR3 protein: CASQGALGGWSTEAFF

clone size: NA
D gene: NA
CDR3 length: 11
V gene: TRBV12-3/TRBV12-4
J gene: TRBJ2-7
CDR3 DNA: TGTGCCAGCAGTTACAACTACGAGCAGTACTTC
CDR3 protein: CASSYNYEQYF

clone size: NA
D gene: TRBD1
CDR3 length: 14
V gene: TRBV19
J gene: TRBJ1-2
CDR3 DNA: TGTGCCAGTAGTATTTCAGGGGGCCTGCACGGCTACACCTTC
CDR3 protein: CASSISGGLHGYTF

clone size: NA
D gene: NA
CDR3 length: 15
V gene: TRBV10-3
J gene: TRBJ1-2
CDR3 DNA: TGTGCCATCAGTGAGCAATTAGGGGGGGCCTATGGCTACACCTTC
CDR3 protein: CAISEQLGGAYGYTF

clone size: NA
D gene: NA
CDR3 length: 14
V gene: TRBV3-1/TRBV3-2
J gene: TRBJ2-7
CDR3 DNA: TGTGCCAGCAGCCTCCGGACTACAAACTACGAGCAGTACTTC
CDR3 protein: CASSLRTTNYEQYF

clone size: few
D gene: NA
CDR3 length: 15
V gene: TRBV14
J gene: TRBJ2-3
CDR3 DNA: TGTGCCAGCAGCCACCTACCCCCCCGCACAGATACGCAGTATTTT
CDR3 protein: CASSHLPPRTDTQYF

clone size: NA
D gene: TRBD1
CDR3 length: 13
V gene: TRBV5-4
J gene: TRBJ1-3
CDR3 DNA: TGTGCCTACAGGGGGAACTCTGGAAACACCATATATTTT
CDR3 protein: CAYRGNSGNTIYF